The 9 T cell receptor beta chains below come from one sample, sequenced in a study of T-cell reconstitution after alpha-beta-depleted transplantation in children. Unique molecular identifiers were used to barcode this TCRbeta library. TCRdb redid the calling of the PCR reads with MiXCR, one entry per CDR3 protein. The sample records 450,000 to 700,000 distinct CDR3 sequences, 25% to 30% being singletons. The material sequenced was PBMCs, taken before TCRalphabeta/CD19-depleted stem cell transplant. Receptors originate from a boy in the first two years of life with Wiskott-Aldrich syndrome, due to receive a stem cell transplant.

The chain is built from TRBV5-1 and TRBJ2-1; 8 bases agree with TRBD2. Germline V gene sequence: CDR1 SGHRS, CDR2 YFSETQ. This CDR3 comprises 15 residues. With 2 bases clipped from V and 4 bases from J, the junction kept 5 bases outside the gene matches. The CDR3 DNA sequence: TGCGCCAGCAGCTTTGGGCCTAGCGGGTACAATGAGCAGTTCTTC. Its protein is CASSFGPSGYNEQFF.

This clonotype was seen only a few times. The chain recombines TRBV27 with TRBJ2-6; tentatively, D is TRBD2 (6 bases). The CDR3 spans 19 residues. Trimming took off 2 bases at V and 4 bases at J, with 21 bases between the two ends. Germline-derived CDR1 and CDR2 are MNHEY and SMNVEV (reference sequence). This CDR3 reads CASSLGGTPARFGANVLTF. CDR3 coding DNA: TGTGCCAGCAGTTTAGGGGGGACCCCGGCCAGGTTCGGGGCCAACGTCCTGACTTTC. Variable domain in full (rest from reference TRBV27 and TRBJ2-6): EAQVTQNPRYLITVTGKKLTVTCSQNMNHEYMSWYRQDPGLGLRQIYYSMNVEVTDKGDVPEGYKVSRKEKRNFPLILESPSPNQTSLYFCASSLGGTPARFGANVLTFGAGSRLTVL.

J is TRBJ2-2 and V is TRBV5-1; possible D gene TRBD2, 6 bases. Germline CDR1 is SGHRS and CDR2 is YFSETQ. V shed 4 bases and J shed 4 bases, with 11 bases lying between them. The CDR3 is made up of 14 amino acids. The chain's CDR3 is CASSQLALTGELFF. CDR3 in DNA: TGCGCCAGCAGCCAACTAGCCCTCACCGGGGAGCTGTTTTTT.

This clonotype was detected only a few times. This chain joins TRBV27 and TRBJ2-5; D is tentatively TRBD1 or TRBD2 (5 bases each). Between the trimmed V and J ends, which lost 3 bases and 4 bases, there was a span of 9 bases. There are 13 residues in the CDR3. Germline assignment: CDR1 MNHEY and CDR2 SMNVEV (reference sequence). The CDR3 bases are TGTGCCAGCAGTTTTGCAGGGACAGAGACCCAGTACTTC. This encodes CASSFAGTETQYF.

This clonotype was picked up a small number of times. The rearrangement joins TRBV12-5 to TRBJ2-1; no clear D. V was clipped by 0 bases and J by 7 bases, with 10 bases between them. From germline, CDR1 is LGHNT and CDR2 FRNRAP. The CDR3 is 14 amino acids. CDR3 DNA: TGTGCTAGTGGTTTGGTTCAGCCGGAGAATGAGCAGTTCTTC. Its translation: CASGLVQPENEQFF.

The chain carries TRBV20-1 and TRBJ2-3, with a possible D match to TRBD2 (6 bases). Germline lookup yields CDR1 DFQATT and CDR2 SNEGSKA (reference sequence). This CDR3 is 17 amino acids long. Trimming cost V 0 bases and J 4 bases, with 20 bases left between them. The chain's CDR3 is CSARDEDWAPGADTQYF. The DNA for the CDR3 is TGCAGTGCTAGAGATGAGGACTGGGCGCCGGGGGCAGATACGCAGTATTTT.

The chain uses TRBV3-1 and TRBJ2-5; 9 nucleotides line up with TRBD1. V lost 4 bases to trimming and J lost 5 bases; unmatched junction nucleotides: 5. Germline CDR1 and CDR2: LGHDT and YNNKEL (reference sequence). This CDR3 comprises 14 residues. The CDR3 spells CASSLQDRGETQYF. CDR3 DNA sequence: TGTGCCAGCAGCCTACAGGACAGGGGCGAGACCCAGTACTTC.

This clonotype was picked up a small number of times. This rearrangement joins TRBV27 to TRBJ2-7; D remains unclear. Germline CDR1 MNHEY, CDR2 SMNVEV (reference sequence). CDR3 length equals 14 residues. V lost 6 bases to trimming and J lost 6 bases, with 18 bases between them. CDR3 nucleotide sequence: TGTGCCAGCAGCCATTTGCAGAGCCTACCCGAGCAGTACTTC. This translates into CASSHLQSLPEQYF.

This clonotype was seen more than once but under ten times. The chain uses TRBV10-2 and TRBJ2-1, with 8 bases aligning to TRBD2. CDR3 length: 15 amino acids. The V segment lost 6 bases and the J segment 10 bases; nucleotides outside the gene matches: 14. Germline CDR1 reads WSHSY; CDR2 reads SAAADI. The CDR3 here is CASRNSGIGFREQFF. The CDR3 DNA is TGCGCCAGCAGAAATAGCGGGATTGGTTTTAGGGAGCAGTTCTTC.